This section outlines one T cell receptor beta chain sequence together with its context. Antigen: not known. This sample stems from a study of T cell responses to AZD1222 COVID-19 vaccine. The study, taken as a whole, reports: Two AZD1222 doses significantly raised spike-specific TCR breadth and depth over controls. At 160-218 and 743-854, vaccine-associated CD4 TCRs were dominant, and they spanned spike. Repertoires in all cases were sampled only once the peak T cell response had passed. Among spike-specific TCRs, nearly half reportedly target unmutated variant regions.

The germline V gene encodes CDR1 MNHEY and CDR2 SVGAGI. V lost 0 bases, J lost 6 bases, and 12 bases lay in between. The CDR3 consists of 15 residues. The assay was immunoSEQ multiplex PCR, and TCRdb's table has in-frame clones only and misses some. The sample consists of 140,000 to 150,000 clones, around 91% of them appearing once. The material was peripheral blood, obtained on day 0 of AZD1222 vaccination. The chain uses TRBV6-5 and TRBJ1-5; D is unclear. This clonotype was obtained from an adult in good health. CDR3 DNA sequence: TGTGCCAGCAGTTACTCGTCTGGGTTAGGTCAGCCCCAGCATTTT. As protein: CASSYSSGLGQPQHF.